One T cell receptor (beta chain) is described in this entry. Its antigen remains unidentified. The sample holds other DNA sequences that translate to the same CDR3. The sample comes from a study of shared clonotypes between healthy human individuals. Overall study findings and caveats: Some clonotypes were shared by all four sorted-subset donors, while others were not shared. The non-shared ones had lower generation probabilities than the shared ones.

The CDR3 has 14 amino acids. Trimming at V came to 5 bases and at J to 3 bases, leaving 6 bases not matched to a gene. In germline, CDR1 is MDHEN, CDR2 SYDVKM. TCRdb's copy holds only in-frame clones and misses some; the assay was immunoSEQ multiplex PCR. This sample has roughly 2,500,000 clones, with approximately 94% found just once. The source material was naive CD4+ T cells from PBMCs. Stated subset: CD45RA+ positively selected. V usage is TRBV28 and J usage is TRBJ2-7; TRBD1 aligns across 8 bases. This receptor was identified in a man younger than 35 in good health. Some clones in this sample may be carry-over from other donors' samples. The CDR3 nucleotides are TGTGCCAGCAGTCAGACAGGGGCGATCTACGAGCAGTACTTC. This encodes CASSQTGAIYEQYF.